This T cell receptor beta chain was recorded in a study of blood T cell repertoires in COVID-19. Looking at the study overall: Sample material is recorded as cDNA or gDNA derived from T cells, B-cell-depleted T cells, or PBMCs.

Study processing details: From reference gene primer amplification, estimates of nucleated cell counts were derived. Clones were read by immunoSEQ multiplex PCR, and TCRdb kept only the in-frame ones, dropping some. That table is the source of V, J and clone size, and D and trimming were worked out from the DNA. The data hold 380,000 or so clones, with roughly 90% observed a single time. Living in 24 US areas, the participants were between roughly 18 and 90 years of age. Participant reports of clinical history set cohort assignment. Germline CDR1 is MNHNS and CDR2 is SASEGT. With V trimmed by 2 bases and J by 1 base, 6 bases remained unmatched. The CDR3 covers 16 residues.

The source material was PBMCs or T cells enriched from blood (not recorded which). This chain uses TRBV6-1 with TRBJ1-2; 8 bases align to TRBD1. The clonotype comes from a woman aged 35 to 49 with acute COVID-19. The CDR3 coding sequence is TGTGCCAGCAGTGAACGGACAGGGACCCATAACTATGGCTACACCTTC. Protein product: CASSERTGTHNYGYTF.